Shown below are 25 T cell receptor beta chains from a single sample sequenced in a study of early T cells in non-severe SARS-CoV-2 infection. Using its own MiXCR run on the 5' RACE reads, TCRdb lists one record per CDR3 protein. The sample holds around 70,000 distinct CDR3 sequences; approximately 11% are singletons and the top ten take around 5.8%. Source material: whole blood. Receptors originate from an adult who was a healthcare worker with PCR-confirmed SARS-CoV-2 infection or an uninfected control (not recorded which).

The chain combines TRBV2 with TRBJ2-7, with 7 bases matching TRBD1. The CDR3 sequence is 13 residues long. The ends lost 6 bases at V and 2 bases at J; junction bases unmatched: 4. The germline gives CDR1 SNHLY, CDR2 FYNNEI. CDR3 nucleotide sequence: TGTGCCAGCAGGGGGACAGCGGCCTACGAGCAGTACTTC. Amino acids: CASRGTAAYEQYF.

This clonotype has a count of ten or more. CDR3 nucleotide sequence: TGTGCCAGCAGCGTAGACCTTCCCGGGACAGGGTCTGGAAACACCATATATTTT. Translation gives CASSVDLPGTGSGNTIYF. This sequence joins TRBV9 and TRBJ1-3; 9 positions match TRBD1. The length of the CDR3 is 18 residues. In germline, CDR1 is SGDLS, CDR2 YYNGEE. Trimming cost V 0 bases and J 1 base; bases outside gene matches: 8.

The rearrangement uses TRBV29-1 and TRBJ2-7, with 7 bases lining up with TRBD2. With V trimmed by 4 bases and J by 3 bases, 3 bases remained unmatched. This CDR3 region has 12 residues. From germline, CDR1 is SQVTM and CDR2 ANQGSEA. CDR3 region: CSVARDYYEQYF. For the CDR3, the DNA is TGCAGCGTTGCCCGGGACTACTACGAGCAGTACTTC.

This clonotype was observed a few times. The rearrangement uses TRBV10-1 and TRBJ2-3; D unresolved. Trimming stripped 3 bases from V and 4 bases from J, with 5 bases between. The CDR3 covers 12 residues. Germline lookup yields CDR1 WNHNN and CDR2 SYGVQD (reference sequence). DNA of the CDR3: TGCGCCAGCAGTGATTTGGCAGATACGCAGTATTTT. Translation: CASSDLADTQYF.

In this sample, this clonotype turned up a few times. The rearrangement links TRBV13 to TRBJ2-7; TRBD1 aligns across 7 bases. This CDR3 is 14 amino acids long. Trimming removed 6 bases from V and 5 bases from J; junction bases left unmatched: 10. Germline CDR1 reads PRHDT; CDR2 reads FYEKMQ (reference sequence). For the CDR3, the DNA is TGTGCCAGCAGTCTTGGGAAGGGGGCAAACGAGCAGTACTTC. This codes for CASSLGKGANEQYF.

This clonotype showed up many times. The rearrangement links TRBV20-1 to TRBJ2-1, with TRBD2 identical over 9 bases. The length of the CDR3 is 13 residues. Germline trimming cut 3 bases from V and 10 bases from J; bases unmatched to any gene: 7. CDR1 is DFQATT, CDR2 SNEGSKA, per germline (reference sequence). The CDR3 is CSASLAGAGEQFF. CDR3 in DNA: TGCAGTGCTAGCTTAGCGGGAGCGGGGGAGCAGTTCTTC.

In its sample, this clonotype was seen a few times. DNA of the CDR3: TGCAGTGCTAGTCAGACTAGTGGTACAGATACGCAGTATTTT. Translation: CSASQTSGTDTQYF. The chain has TRBV20-1 and TRBJ2-3; D is perhaps TRBD2 (6 bases). This CDR3 contains 14 residues. V was pared by 3 bases and J by 3 bases, with 13 bases between. CDR1 is DFQATT, CDR2 SNEGSKA, per germline (reference sequence).

This clonotype was seen only a few times. The CDR3 spells CSARKASPEYF. For the CDR3, the DNA is TGCAGTGCTAGGAAGGCCTCTCCGGAGTACTTC. V usage is TRBV20-1 and J usage is TRBJ2-7; D is unresolved. Germline V CDR1 and CDR2: DFQATT, SNEGSKA (reference sequence). V was pared by 3 bases and J by 11 bases, with 14 bases between. The CDR3 contains 11 residues.

This clonotype was counted at least ten times. This rearrangement joins TRBV14 to TRBJ2-1; D is unclear. Germline assignment: CDR1 SGHDN and CDR2 FVKESK. V lost 0 bases and J lost 9, with 3 bases in between. The CDR3 extends over 11 amino acids. The CDR3 DNA sequence: TGTGCCAGCAGCCAAGAAGGTGAGCAGTTCTTC. Encoded protein: CASSQEGEQFF.

There are many counts of this clonotype. The chain is built from TRBV28 and TRBJ2-1, with unresolved D. The CDR3 covers 11 residues. Germline V gene lookup returns CDR1 MDHEN and CDR2 SYDVKM. V gave up 6 bases and J gave up 7 bases, with 7 bases separating them. The CDR3 region has the DNA TGTGCCAGCAGCCTATTAAATGAGCAGTTCTTC. Protein: CASSLLNEQFF.

This clonotype was counted ten times or more. The chain links TRBV6-1 to TRBJ2-2; D might be TRBD1 (6 bases). In germline, CDR1 is MNHNS, CDR2 SASEGT. Between the trimmed V and J ends, which lost 3 bases and 6 bases, there was a span of 11 bases. The CDR3 runs to 14 residues. The CDR3 reads CASSDQGSAGELFF. In DNA form, the CDR3 reads TGTGCCAGCAGTGATCAGGGGAGTGCCGGGGAGCTGTTTTTT.

This clonotype was detected a few times. The chain employs TRBV28 and TRBJ2-1, with 7 bases matching TRBD2. Losses at the gene ends were 7 bases for V and 4 bases for J; bases not matched to a gene: 7. The CDR3 has 14 residues. CDR1 and CDR2 from the germline V gene are MDHEN and SYDVKM. CDR3 amino acids: CASISSGNYNEQFF. DNA of the CDR3: TGTGCCAGCATATCGAGCGGGAATTACAATGAGCAGTTCTTC.

CDR3 DNA: TGCAGTGCTCTAGCGGACCCCAAAGCTGAGCAGTTCTTC. It translates to CSALADPKAEQFF. The chain joins TRBV20-1 to TRBJ2-1; 7 positions agree with TRBD2. V trimming: 5 bases; J trimming: 9 bases; junction bases outside the gene matches: 10. Germline lookup yields CDR1 DFQATT and CDR2 SNEGSKA (reference sequence). This CDR3 region has 13 residues.

This clonotype occurred a few times. The rearrangement uses TRBV5-1 and TRBJ1-1; D is uncertain. The CDR3 is made up of 14 amino acids. V shed 5 bases and J shed 0 bases, with 11 bases lying between them. Germline V CDR1 and CDR2: SGHRS, YFSETQ. The CDR3 loop reads CASSLNSVNTEAFF. CDR3 DNA sequence: TGCGCCAGCAGTTTAAACAGCGTGAACACTGAAGCTTTCTTT. Together with reference TRBV5-1 and TRBJ1-1, the CDR3 gives the full variable domain: KAGVTQTPRYLIKTRGQQVTLSCSPISGHRSVSWYQQTPGQGLQFLFEYFSETQRNKGNFPGRFSGRQFSNSRSEMNVSTLELGDSALYLCASSLNSVNTEAFFGQGTRLTVV.

This clonotype has just a few counts. This sequence joins TRBV7-3 and TRBJ2-1; D gene uncertain. Trimming shortened V by 4 bases and J by 3 bases, and 13 bases separated the two germline ends. Germline V lookup: CDR1 SGHTA, CDR2 FQGTGA. This CDR3 has 15 residues. The CDR3 DNA reads TGTGCCAGCAGCTCGGACCCAACCAGCTACAATGAGCAGTTCTTC. It is translated as CASSSDPTSYNEQFF.

CDR3 bases: TGTGCCAGCAGTCGACAGTCCTATGGCTACACCTTC. It is translated as CASSRQSYGYTF. This chain links TRBV12-3 or TRBV12-4 with TRBJ1-2; TRBD1 is a possible D gene (5 bases). Trimming cost V 5 bases and J 4 bases, with 8 bases left between them. The CDR3 is 12 residues long.

As concerns this clonotype: This sequence may be a read error, since a much larger clone differs from it by one base. The rearrangement joins TRBV29-1 to TRBJ2-7; TRBD2 matches at 8 bases. Losses at the gene ends were 4 bases for V and 5 bases for J; bases not matched to a gene: 13. Germline V gives CDR1 SQVTM, CDR2 ANQGSEA. The CDR3 is 15 amino acids. The DNA of the CDR3 is TGCAGCGTTGGATGCCCTGCCAGCGGGAGCAACGAGCAGTACTTC. It codes for CSVGCPASGSNEQYF.

The chain carries TRBV29-1 and TRBJ2-7; 9 bases align to TRBD2. The germline V gene encodes CDR1 SQVTM and CDR2 ANQGSEA. This CDR3 contains 14 residues. Unmatched junction bases numbered 8, after V lost 5 bases and J lost 3 bases. CDR3 region: CSVKPVAGDYEQYF. The DNA for the CDR3 is TGCAGCGTTAAACCTGTAGCGGGAGACTACGAGCAGTACTTC.

This clonotype was seen at least ten times. The rearrangement joins TRBV7-2 to TRBJ2-5; D uncertain. V was pared by 1 base and J by 4 bases, with 13 bases between. Germline V gives CDR1 SGHTA, CDR2 FQGNSA. This CDR3 is built from 15 residues. The CDR3 DNA reads TGTGCCAGCAGCTTAGGCTTCCGGGCGTTAGAGACCCAGTACTTC. Translating gives CASSLGFRALETQYF.

This clonotype was seen a handful of times. This CDR3 reads CASSQESPSGSSYEQYF. DNA of the CDR3: TGTGCCAGCAGCCAAGAAAGCCCAAGCGGGAGCTCCTACGAGCAGTACTTC. This chain connects TRBV3-1 to TRBJ2-7; 8 nucleotides match TRBD2. The CDR3 consists of 17 residues. V lost 0 bases to trimming and J lost 0 bases; unmatched junction nucleotides: 7. Germline V lookup: CDR1 LGHDT, CDR2 YNNKEL (reference sequence).

The V call is TRBV10-2, the J call TRBJ1-4; 8 bases align to TRBD1. This CDR3 spans 15 amino acids. The junction had 11 bases not matched to a gene; V was cut back by 6 bases and J by 8 bases. Germline CDR1 and CDR2: WSHSY and SAAADI. The CDR3 reads CASRDPGGAEEKLFF. The CDR3 nucleotides read TGCGCCAGCAGGGATCCAGGGGGCGCGGAAGAAAAACTGTTTTTT.

V is TRBV20-1 and J is TRBJ2-7; no definite D call. V dropped 5 bases and J dropped 7 bases, with 9 bases sitting between them. This CDR3 comprises 10 residues. CDR1 DFQATT and CDR2 SNEGSKA come from the germline V gene (reference sequence). CDR3 amino acids: CSAALGEQYF. The CDR3 nucleotides are TGCAGTGCTGCCCTGGGGGAGCAGTACTTC.

This clonotype appeared a few times. The rearrangement joins TRBV11-2 to TRBJ2-2; either TRBD1 or TRBD2 may supply D (5 bases each). This CDR3 region has 15 residues. Germline V gene sequence: CDR1 SGHAT, CDR2 FQNNGV. Trimming removed 3 bases from V and 6 bases from J, with 14 bases in between. The DNA for the CDR3 is TGTGCCAGCAGCTTCAGTGGGATGGGACCCGGGGAGCTGTTTTTT. This gives the protein CASSFSGMGPGELFF.

The genes are TRBV14 and TRBJ1-1; D perhaps matches TRBD1 (6 bases). The CDR3 length is 12 residues. CDR1 is SGHDN and CDR2 is FVKESK in the germline V gene. The ends were cut back, 2 bases at V and 10 bases at J, with 11 bases in the middle. The CDR3 DNA follows: TGTGCCAGCAGCCAACAGGGGATTGTAGCTTTCTTT. Protein: CASSQQGIVAFF.

This clonotype was recorded a few times. V and J are TRBV7-2 and TRBJ2-1; a weak D match, TRBD1 (5 bases). CDR3 length: 15 residues. Germline-derived CDR1 and CDR2 are SGHTA and FQGNSA. V lost 6 bases and J 0 bases, leaving 12 bases between the germline ends. CDR3 sequence: CASSLTGPSYNEQFF. CDR3 DNA: TGTGCCAGCAGTTTAACAGGCCCCTCCTACAATGAGCAGTTCTTC.